This TCR beta chain was retrieved from a study of T cells in Graves' hyperthyroidism and ophthalmopathy. As for the study in general: Peripheral blood was secured at the point of initial diagnosis, before any treatment.

The CDR3 regions of TCR beta were amplified from RNA transcripts. First-round RT-PCR of the TCR CDR3 relied on the HTBI primer set. Via MiXCR, TCRdb re-called the multiplex PCR reads, giving one row per CDR3 protein. The sample has about 550,000 distinct CDR3 sequences, roughly 20% seen once; the top ten hold around 27%. Exclusion of patients followed from uncontrolled infection, other autoimmune disease, pregnancy or lactation. At least ten counts were recorded for this clonotype. V was shortened by 5 bases and J by 7 bases, with 14 bases between the two germline ends. Germline V CDR1 and CDR2: SGHNT, YENEEA. This CDR3 has 13 amino acids.

V is TRBV11-3 and J is TRBJ1-1, with D possibly matching TRBD1 (6 bases). The sequence came from a man younger than 30 with Graves' hyperthyroidism. The sequencing input was blood. For the CDR3, the DNA is TGTGCCAGCAGCACCCCAAAGGACAGTGAAGCTTTCTTT. Its protein product is CASSTPKDSEAFF.